The 27 T cell receptor beta chains listed next were all sequenced from one sample in a study of blood T cell repertoires in COVID-19. Some clones are missing from TCRdb's copy, which holds only in-frame ones; the method was immunoSEQ multiplex PCR. The top ten hold 8.1% of the sample, which has roughly 150,000 clones, about four fifths seen once. Sequenced material: peripheral blood. These TCRs come from a woman aged 60 to 75 with COVID-19, enrolled during active disease.

This clone was recorded once. The genes are TRBV11-2 and TRBJ1-1, with TRBD1 identical over 11 bases. V lost 6 bases to trimming and J lost 4 bases; unmatched junction nucleotides: 4. The CDR3 is 14 amino acids. CDR1 is SGHAT, CDR2 FQNNGV, per germline. This CDR3 reads CASSPGQGATEAFF. In nucleotides, the CDR3 is TGTGCCAGCAGTCCTGGACAGGGGGCCACTGAAGCTTTCTTT.

This chain uses TRBV15 with TRBJ1-2; TRBD1 matches 7 bases. The CDR3 is made up of 14 amino acids. Losses at the gene ends were 5 bases for V and 6 bases for J; bases not matched to a gene: 9. CDR1 and CDR2 from the germline V gene are LNHNV and YYDKDF (reference sequence). The CDR3 loop is CATSSWDRPDGYTF. The DNA for the CDR3 is TGTGCCACCAGCTCATGGGACAGACCCGATGGCTACACCTTC.

V is TRBV27 and J is TRBJ2-2; D unclear. The CDR3 is 15 amino acids. CDR1 MNHEY and CDR2 SMNVEV come from the germline V gene (reference sequence). The V end lost 0 bases, the J end lost 1 base, and 6 bases lay between the germline ends. CDR3 residues: CASSLSSGNTGELFF. Here the CDR3 DNA reads TGTGCCAGCAGTTTATCGTCGGGGAACACCGGGGAGCTGTTTTTT.

V usage is TRBV19 and J usage is TRBJ2-1, with 8 bases aligning to TRBD1. After removal of 0 bases from V and 4 bases from J, the junction contained 5 bases not matched to a gene. Germline V CDR1 and CDR2: LNHDA, SQIVND (reference sequence). The CDR3 contains 16 residues. The CDR3 nucleotides read TGTGCCAGTAGTATAGAGCGGGACAGGATATACAATGAGCAGTTCTTC. Amino acids: CASSIERDRIYNEQFF. Together with reference TRBV19 and TRBJ2-1, the CDR3 gives the full variable domain: DGGITQSPKYLFRKEGQNVTLSCEQNLNHDAMYWYRQDPGQGLRLIYYSQIVNDFQKGDIAEGYSVSREKKESFPLTVTSAQKNPTAFYLCASSIERDRIYNEQFFGPGTRLTVL.

This chain joins TRBV19 and TRBJ1-2; D is uncertain. The CDR3 extends over 14 amino acids. V was shortened by 7 bases and J by 0 bases, with 12 bases between the two germline ends. CDR1 LNHDA and CDR2 SQIVND come from the germline V gene (reference sequence). As DNA, the CDR3 is TGTGCCAGTATCGCCGCGGGAACTAACTATGGCTACACCTTC. It codes for CASIAAGTNYGYTF.

This clone has a count of ten or more. The chain joins TRBV15 to TRBJ1-4; a possible D gene is TRBD1 (6 bases). Trimming removed 6 bases at V and 7 bases at J, with 18 bases between. From germline, CDR1 is LNHNV and CDR2 YYDKDF (reference sequence). The CDR3 is 15 residues long. CDR3 amino acids: CATRTPRGFPEKLFF. The CDR3 DNA reads TGTGCCACCAGGACGCCCAGGGGATTTCCTGAAAAACTGTTTTTT.

This rearrangement joins TRBV7-2 to TRBJ1-5; TRBD1 aligns across 7 bases. CDR3 length equals 15 residues. CDR1 and CDR2 (germline): SGHTA, FQGNSA. Trimming took 6 bases from V and 7 from J; bases not matched to a gene: 12. CDR3 in amino acids: CASSPGGQTGQPQHF. As DNA, the CDR3 is TGTGCCAGCAGTCCCGGGGGACAGACGGGGCAGCCCCAGCATTTT.

J is TRBJ2-3 and V is TRBV28; the match to TRBD2 covers 8 bases. Germline V gene lookup returns CDR1 MDHEN and CDR2 SYDVKM. The CDR3 sequence is 21 residues long. Trimming removed 3 bases from V and 0 bases from J; junction bases left unmatched: 20. The CDR3: CASSFLFSAQRGKASTDTQYF. The CDR3 DNA follows: TGTGCCAGCAGTTTTCTCTTTAGTGCCCAGCGGGGGAAAGCTAGCACAGATACGCAGTATTTT.

A single count supports this clone. This chain joins TRBV29-1 and TRBJ1-1, with D perhaps matching TRBD1 (6 bases). CDR3 length equals 11 residues. Per germline, CDR1 SQVTM and CDR2 ANQGSEA. The germline V and J ends were trimmed by 4 bases and 8 bases, with 11 bases remaining between them. The CDR3 sequence: CSVARGNEAFF. As DNA, the CDR3 is TGCAGCGTTGCGAGGGGGAACGAAGCTTTCTTT.

This rearrangement joins TRBV29-1 to TRBJ2-1; D call uncertain. V was pared by 4 bases and J by 0 bases, with 16 bases between. The V gene's germline CDR1 is SQVTM and CDR2 ANQGSEA. The CDR3 spans 16 residues. CDR3 bases: TGCAGCGTTGGACACCCCGGAATGGACTCCTACAATGAGCAGTTCTTC. This translates into CSVGHPGMDSYNEQFF.

With respect to this clone: The sample carries other DNA sequences with the same CDR3. The chain has TRBV5-1 and TRBJ2-3, with 8 bases fitting TRBD1. Germline CDR1 and CDR2: SGHRS and YFSETQ. This CDR3 has 15 amino acids. Trimming cost V 0 bases and J 0 bases; bases outside gene matches: 0. The CDR3 is CASSLDRGSTDTQYF. In nucleotides, the CDR3 is TGCGCCAGCAGCTTGGACAGGGGGAGCACAGATACGCAGTATTTT.

In this sample, this clone turned up once. This chain connects TRBV30 to TRBJ2-1; TRBD2 matches 10 bases. The CDR3 runs 14 residues. V shed 3 bases and J 8 bases; nucleotides not matched to a gene: 7. In germline, CDR1 is GTSNPN, CDR2 SVGIG (reference sequence). DNA for the CDR3: TGTGCCTGGAGGCCACTAGCGGGATGGTATGAGCAGTTCTTC. It is translated as CAWRPLAGWYEQFF.

The rearrangement joins TRBV2 to TRBJ2-7; 11 nucleotides match TRBD2. The V gene end was trimmed by 4 bases and the J gene end by 9 bases; junction bases not matched to a gene: 5. Germline V CDR1 and CDR2: SNHLY, FYNNEI. The length of the CDR3 is 13 residues. CDR3 in amino acids: CASSAAGLAVQYV. The DNA for the CDR3 is TGTGCCAGCAGTGCAGCGGGACTAGCGGTGCAGTACGTC.

This sequence joins TRBV5-4 and TRBJ1-4; D is unclear. V was pared by 1 base and J by 5 bases, with 12 bases between. CDR1 and CDR2 from the germline V gene are SGHNT and YYREEE (reference sequence). The CDR3 consists of 15 residues. In DNA, the CDR3 is TGTGCCAGCAGCTTGAGTTTTACGGGAAATGAAAAACTGTTTTTT. Amino acid sequence: CASSLSFTGNEKLFF. Filled out from reference TRBV5-4 and TRBJ1-4, the complete variable domain reads ETGVTQSPTHLIKTRGQQVTLRCSSQSGHNTVSWYQQALGQGPQFIFQYYREEENGRGNFPPRFSGLQFPNYSSELNVNALELDDSALYLCASSLSFTGNEKLFFGSGTQLSVL.

J is TRBJ1-2 and V is TRBV3-1 (or the pseudogene TRBV3-2); no clear D. Germline lookup yields CDR1 LGHDT and CDR2 YNNKEL (reference sequence). V was pared by 1 base and J by 0 bases, with 6 bases between. CDR3 length: 14 residues. The CDR3 here is CASSQVSANYGYTF. The DNA of the CDR3 is TGTGCCAGCAGCCAAGTCTCGGCTAACTATGGCTACACCTTC.

The chain combines TRBV29-1 with TRBJ2-4, with a tentative D call TRBD1 (6 bases). From germline, CDR1 is SQVTM and CDR2 ANQGSEA. Trimming pared 6 bases from V and 0 bases from J, leaving 9 bases between. The CDR3 contains 13 residues. The chain's CDR3 is CSVPDRAKNIQYF. In DNA, the CDR3 is TGCAGCGTCCCGGACAGAGCCAAAAACATTCAGTACTTC. The full variable domain, rest sourced from reference TRBV29-1 and TRBJ2-4, is SAVISQKPSRDICQRGTSLTIQCQVDSQVTMMFWYRQQPGQSLTLIATANQGSEATYESGFVIDKFPISRPNLTFSTLTVSNMSPEDSSIYLCSVPDRAKNIQYFGAGTRLSVL.

The chain combines TRBV15 with TRBJ1-1; the D is unclear. V dropped 1 base and J dropped 4 bases, with 10 bases sitting between them. Germline V CDR1 and CDR2: LNHNV, YYDKDF (reference sequence). The CDR3 extends over 14 amino acids. The CDR3 here is CATSRAPTGTEAFF. CDR3 sequence (DNA): TGTGCCACCAGCAGAGCCCCGACGGGCACTGAAGCTTTCTTT.

A few counts support this clone. The chain uses TRBV6-1 and TRBJ2-3; 8 positions match TRBD2. CDR1 is MNHNS, CDR2 SASEGT, per germline. The CDR3 spans 16 residues. The V and J ends lost 4 bases and 1 base, in that order; junction bases with no gene match: 7. The CDR3 spells CASSVSSGSGTDTQYF. CDR3 sequence (DNA): TGTGCCAGCAGTGTCTCGAGCGGGAGCGGCACAGATACGCAGTATTTT.

The CDR3 reads CASSLTKWNSPLHF. In DNA form, the CDR3 reads TGTGCCAGCAGCTTGACAAAATGGAATTCACCCCTCCACTTT. This chain links TRBV7-2 with TRBJ1-6, with D hard to call. Germline lookup yields CDR1 SGHTA and CDR2 FQGNSA. Trimming pared 3 bases from V and 7 bases from J, leaving 10 bases between. CDR3 length equals 14 residues.

This clone was observed a handful of times. The chain links TRBV6-5 to TRBJ2-5, with TRBD1 matching over 12 bases. CDR1 is MNHEY, CDR2 SVGAGI, per germline. J was trimmed by 4 bases and V by 6 bases; bases with no gene match: 6. The CDR3 length is 15 residues. The CDR3: CASRGQGAYRETQYF. In nucleotides, the CDR3 is TGTGCCAGCAGGGGACAGGGGGCTTATAGAGAGACCCAGTACTTC.

CDR3 coding DNA: TGTGCCAGTAGTATCCCCCGGACTAGCGGGAATGAGCAGTTCTTC. Translation: CASSIPRTSGNEQFF. This rearrangement joins TRBV19 to TRBJ2-1, with 11 bases fitting TRBD2. The CDR3 length is 15 residues. Germline CDR1 and CDR2: LNHDA and SQIVND (reference sequence). V trimming: 3 bases; J trimming: 7 bases; junction bases outside the gene matches: 5.

The J gene is TRBJ1-2, the V gene TRBV6-5; 11 bases map to TRBD1. The CDR3 length is 15 residues. Per germline, CDR1 MNHEY and CDR2 SVGAGI. The ends lost 6 bases at V and 5 bases at J; junction bases unmatched: 8. This chain's CDR3 is CASRGDRGAMYGYTF. The CDR3, as DNA: TGTGCCAGCAGAGGGGACAGGGGGGCCATGTATGGCTACACCTTC.

The chain uses TRBV29-1 and TRBJ2-7; 9 nucleotides line up with TRBD1. V was pared by 1 base and J by 4 bases, with 8 bases of the junction left unmatched. Germline CDR1 reads SQVTM; CDR2 reads ANQGSEA. The CDR3 has 15 residues. CDR3 region: CSVEGQQGASYEQYF. CDR3 nucleotides: TGCAGCGTTGAAGGCCAACAGGGGGCTTCGTACGAGCAGTACTTC.

V is TRBV29-1 and J is TRBJ1-2; D may be TRBD1 (6 bases). The CDR3 extends over 13 amino acids. The V end was cut by 3 bases, the J end by 7 bases, with 15 bases between. Looked up from germline, CDR1 is SQVTM and CDR2 is ANQGSEA. The CDR3 bases are TGCAGCGTTGAGACTACCAGGGGCTCTGGCTACACCTTC. This encodes CSVETTRGSGYTF.

The chain uses TRBV2 and TRBJ2-2, with D possibly being TRBD2 (6 bases). Trimming shortened V by 6 bases and J by 4 bases, and 12 bases separated the two germline ends. CDR3 length: 14 amino acids. CDR1 and CDR2 (germline): SNHLY, FYNNEI. CDR3 coding DNA: TGTGCCAGCAGGGAACTAGCCACCACCGGGGAGCTGTTTTTT. Its translation: CASRELATTGELFF. Full variable domain (outside the CDR3, taken from reference TRBV2 and TRBJ2-2): EPEVTQTPSHQVTQMGQEVILRCVPISNHLYFYWYRQILGQKVEFLVSFYNNEISEKSEIFDDQFSVERPDGSNFTLKIRSTKLEDSAMYFCASRELATTGELFFGEGSRLTVL.

This clone was seen a single time. This rearrangement joins TRBV18 to TRBJ1-4, with D possibly matching TRBD1 (6 bases). CDR1 is KGHSH and CDR2 is LQKENI in the germline V gene. Trimming shortened V by 6 bases and J by 5 bases, and 16 bases separated the two germline ends. The CDR3 sequence is 15 residues long. The CDR3 coding sequence is TGTGCCAGCTCCCGCAGCGGACAGCCCAATGAAAAACTGTTTTTT. It is translated as CASSRSGQPNEKLFF.

The gene calls are TRBV5-1 and TRBJ1-4, with a weak D call TRBD1 (6 bases). Trimming removed 5 bases at V and 6 bases at J, with 14 bases between. Germline CDR1 reads SGHRS; CDR2 reads YFSETQ. There are 14 residues in the CDR3. DNA of the CDR3: TGCGCCAGCAGTCTCAGGGGAACGGATGAAAAACTGTTTTTT. Protein product: CASSLRGTDEKLFF.